This is a list of T cell receptor beta chains from one sample in a study of T-cell memory formation after mild COVID-19. TCRdb used MiXCR to reprocess the 5' RACE reads, holding one entry per CDR3 protein. The sample consists of fewer than 250,000 distinct CDR3 sequences, 15% to 20% of them appearing once. Sample: PBMCs or a T cell subset sorted from them (not recorded which). Receptor source: an adult woman who had mild COVID-19 (a few samples of this study predate the infection). Cell type and time point are not known. The CDR3 runs from the conserved cysteine through the conserved F or W. The D gene is left open where the match is weak. The size entry is marked missing in some rows and otherwise reads once, few, many or a size class.

j_call,clone_size,v_call,d_call,cdr3_nt,cdr3_aa
TRBJ2-1,.,TRBV20-1,.,TGCAGTGCTACGGGTGGGTCGGGCCTACCCTACAATGAGCAGTTCTTC,CSATGGSGLPYNEQFF
TRBJ2-6,few,TRBV12-3/TRBV12-4,.,TGTGCCAGCACCCCCGACAGGAGGGCTTCTGGGGCCAACGTCCTGACTTTC,CASTPDRRASGANVLTF
TRBJ1-3,few,TRBV18,.,TGTGCCAGCTCACTGACAGCTGGAAACACCATATATTTT,CASSLTAGNTIYF
TRBJ2-1,.,TRBV3-1,.,TGTGCCAGCAGCCAAGATCCGGGACGGGCTACAGAGCAGTTCTTC,CASSQDPGRATEQFF
TRBJ1-2,few,TRBV5-6,TRBD1,TGTGCCAGCAGCGTGACAGGGAATCCTAACTATGGCTACACCTTC,CASSVTGNPNYGYTF
TRBJ2-1,few,TRBV4-1,.,TGCGCCAGCAGCCAAGATCGACGCGATGAGCAGTTCTTC,CASSQDRRDEQFF
TRBJ2-5,few,TRBV5-6,TRBD2,TGTGCCAGCAGCTTGTATCCGGGAGGGCATCAAGAGACCCAGTACTTC,CASSLYPGGHQETQYF
TRBJ2-2,many,TRBV12-3/TRBV12-4,TRBD2,TGTGCCAGCAGTCCCAGCGGGAAAGTCCCCGGGGAGCTGTTTTTT,CASSPSGKVPGELFF
TRBJ2-1,few,TRBV4-2,.,TGTGCCAGCAGCCAGCATGGGGAGTTCACCTACAATGAGCAGTTCTTC,CASSQHGEFTYNEQFF
TRBJ2-2,few,TRBV5-5,TRBD1,TGTGCCAGCAGCCCCGGGACAGGGAAAACCGGGGAGCTGTTTTTT,CASSPGTGKTGELFF
TRBJ2-7,few,TRBV24-1,TRBD1,TGTGCCACCGATAGGAGGGACAGGGCGCCCGCGGGGAGCGAGCAGTACTTC,CATDRRDRAPAGSEQYF
TRBJ2-5,few,TRBV12-3/TRBV12-4,TRBD2,TGTGCCAGCAGTTTAAGGCGGGGGGGCGCGGAGACCCAGTACTTC,CASSLRRGGAETQYF
TRBJ2-7,few,TRBV5-5,.,TGTGCCAGCAAAAGCAAGACTTTCCCAGCCTACGAGCAGTACTTC,CASKSKTFPAYEQYF
TRBJ1-2,.,TRBV28,TRBD1,TGTGCCACCTCTTTCACAGGGGGCTATGGCTACACCTTC,CATSFTGGYGYTF
TRBJ2-7,.,TRBV12-3/TRBV12-4,TRBD2,TGTGCCAGCAGTCCACCACTAGCGGGAGTCCACGAGCAGTACTTC,CASSPPLAGVHEQYF
TRBJ1-1,many,TRBV5-1,.,TGCGCCAGCAGTCCGACAGAGAACACTGAAGCTTTCTTT,CASSPTENTEAFF
TRBJ1-2,few,TRBV12-3/TRBV12-4,.,TGTGCCAGCAGTTTAGCGCGGCAGAACTATGGCTACACCTTC,CASSLARQNYGYTF
TRBJ1-2,few,TRBV7-9,.,TGTGCCAGCAGCTTACGACAGGACAGCGTTGGTGGCTACACCTTC,CASSLRQDSVGGYTF
TRBJ2-7,.,TRBV15,.,TGTGCCACCAGCTTGTCGGGGGTTGGGTACGAGCAGTACTTC,CATSLSGVGYEQYF
TRBJ1-1,.,TRBV7-9,.,TGTGCCAGCAGCTCCTCAGGCAATTCCCCTGAAGCTTTCTTT,CASSSSGNSPEAFF
TRBJ2-3,.,TRBV7-3,.,TGTGCCAGCAGCTCGAAGGGAGCGGCAACCAATCCAAGCACAGATACGCAGTATTTT,CASSSKGAATNPSTDTQYF
TRBJ1-1,.,TRBV12-3/TRBV12-4,.,TGTGCCAGCAGGTACAGGGCTGGGAACACTGAAGCTTTCTTT,CASRYRAGNTEAFF
TRBJ1-1,many,TRBV29-1,.,TGCAGCTCCCGGTCGGCATCGAACACTGAAGCTTTCTTT,CSSRSASNTEAFF
TRBJ1-3,.,TRBV7-2,.,TGTGCCAGCAGCTTAGCTGGAAACACCATATATTTT,CASSLAGNTIYF
TRBJ1-1,.,TRBV6-2/TRBV6-3,.,TGTGCCAGCAGTTACTCGGTGGCAAACACTGAAGCTTTCTTT,CASSYSVANTEAFF
TRBJ2-5,few,TRBV12-3/TRBV12-4,.,TGTGCCAGCAATCTCTCGGGGCAGGGCGGAGAGACCCAGTACTTC,CASNLSGQGGETQYF
TRBJ2-1,few,TRBV5-1,.,TGCGCCAGCAGCTTGGGGGCGGATTGGGGGCAGTTCTTC,CASSLGADWGQFF
TRBJ2-7,.,TRBV4-3,.,TGCGCCAGCAGCCAAGACGTCTGGGACGGAACCTACGAGCAGTACTTC,CASSQDVWDGTYEQYF
TRBJ1-1,.,TRBV18,.,TGTGCCAGCTCAACCACTACAGGGTTAGTGAACACTGAAGCTTTCTTT,CASSTTTGLVNTEAFF
TRBJ2-1,many,TRBV7-9,TRBD1,TGTGCCAGCAGCCCCGGACAGGGTTACAATGAGCAGTTCTTC,CASSPGQGYNEQFF
TRBJ2-1,.,TRBV5-1,TRBD2,TGCGCCAGCAGCTTGGCCGGAGGGCGGGAGGTCGGAGTGGGCTCCTACAATGAGCAGTTCTTC,CASSLAGGREVGVGSYNEQFF
TRBJ2-1,medium-sized,TRBV27,TRBD2,TGTGCCAGCAGTCCCGGGACTAGCGGGTTTTACAATGAGCAGTTCTTC,CASSPGTSGFYNEQFF
TRBJ2-1,many,TRBV5-1,.,TGCGCCAGCAGCTTGATAGTTTCTGATGAGCAGTTCTTC,CASSLIVSDEQFF
TRBJ1-2,.,TRBV27,.,TGTGCCAGCAGTCCCGTGGGGGGGGCTAGCCCCTATGGCTACACCTTC,CASSPVGGASPYGYTF
TRBJ2-1,few,TRBV24-1,TRBD2,TGTGCCACCAGGGATAGCGGGAGAGTTTACAATGAGCAGTTCTTC,CATRDSGRVYNEQFF
TRBJ1-5,few,TRBV6-2/TRBV6-3,TRBD1,TGTGCCAGCAATTCACAGGGGAGCAATCAGCCCCAGCATTTT,CASNSQGSNQPQHF
TRBJ2-5,many,TRBV5-1,.,TGCGCCAGCAGCTTGAGACGAGGGGGAAGGGAGACCCAGTACTTC,CASSLRRGGRETQYF
TRBJ2-1,few,TRBV5-6,TRBD2,TGTGCCAGCAGCTTGAGAAGACTAGCGCCCTACAATGAGCAGTTCTTC,CASSLRRLAPYNEQFF
TRBJ1-5,few,TRBV20-1,.,TGCAGTGCTAGAATTCCCGAGACAACCCATCAGCCCCAGCATTTT,CSARIPETTHQPQHF
TRBJ1-3,.,TRBV20-1,.,TGCAGTGCTAGTACACAGGGAAACACCATATATTTT,CSASTQGNTIYF
TRBJ2-1,few,TRBV10-3,TRBD2,TGTGCCATCAGCCCCGGGGGGAATGAGCAGTTCTTC,CAISPGGNEQFF
TRBJ2-1,.,TRBV24-1,.,TGTGCCACCAGATCTACCGGGAGTGGCTATGAGCAGTTCTTC,CATRSTGSGYEQFF
TRBJ2-5,few,TRBV5-1,.,TGCGCCAGCAGCTTATCAGGGGAACTTGGGGAGACCCAGTACTTC,CASSLSGELGETQYF
TRBJ2-3,few,TRBV24-1,.,TGTGCCACCAGTGTGCAAGATACGCAGTATTTT,CATSVQDTQYF
TRBJ1-1,few,TRBV10-2,TRBD1,TGCGCCAGTAAACCGGGACAGACACACACTGAAGCTTTCTTT,CASKPGQTHTEAFF
TRBJ2-6,.,TRBV30,.,TGTGCCGCGGGGAAAGGGAAGACAGGGGCCAACGTCCTGACTTTC,CAAGKGKTGANVLTF
TRBJ1-2,.,TRBV29-1,TRBD1,TGCAGCGTGGGTGGACAGGGAGGTGGCTACACCTTC,CSVGGQGGGYTF
TRBJ2-5,few,TRBV12-3/TRBV12-4,TRBD2,TGTGCCAGCAGTCCTAGCGGGGGTGAGACCCAGTACTTC,CASSPSGGETQYF
TRBJ2-3,.,TRBV29-1,TRBD2,TGCAGCGTTCAGTCTAGCGGGGGGTACACAGATACGCAGTATTTT,CSVQSSGGYTDTQYF
TRBJ1-5,.,TRBV20-1,TRBD1,TGCAGTGCGGACAGGGGGCATAATCAGCCCCAGCATTTT,CSADRGHNQPQHF
TRBJ2-2,.,TRBV5-6,TRBD2,TGTGCCAGCACCTCGAGACTAGCGGGGGGGCCACGAACCGGGGAGCTGTTTTTT,CASTSRLAGGPRTGELFF
TRBJ2-1,.,TRBV6-2/TRBV6-3,.,TGTGCCAGCAGTATACTAGCTCGTAATGAGCAGTTCTTC,CASSILARNEQFF
TRBJ2-3,few,TRBV12-3/TRBV12-4,.,TGTGCCAGCAGTATGTCAAGACAGACAGATACGCAGTATTTT,CASSMSRQTDTQYF
TRBJ2-7,few,TRBV7-2,TRBD2,TGTGCCAGCAGCTTAGCGACGGGAGGGGGCTACGAGCAGTACTTC,CASSLATGGGYEQYF
TRBJ2-3,few,TRBV12-3/TRBV12-4,TRBD2,TGTGCCAGCAGTTTAGGGAGTAGTTTCAGCGGGAGTGGTGGAGATACGCAGTATTTT,CASSLGSSFSGSGGDTQYF